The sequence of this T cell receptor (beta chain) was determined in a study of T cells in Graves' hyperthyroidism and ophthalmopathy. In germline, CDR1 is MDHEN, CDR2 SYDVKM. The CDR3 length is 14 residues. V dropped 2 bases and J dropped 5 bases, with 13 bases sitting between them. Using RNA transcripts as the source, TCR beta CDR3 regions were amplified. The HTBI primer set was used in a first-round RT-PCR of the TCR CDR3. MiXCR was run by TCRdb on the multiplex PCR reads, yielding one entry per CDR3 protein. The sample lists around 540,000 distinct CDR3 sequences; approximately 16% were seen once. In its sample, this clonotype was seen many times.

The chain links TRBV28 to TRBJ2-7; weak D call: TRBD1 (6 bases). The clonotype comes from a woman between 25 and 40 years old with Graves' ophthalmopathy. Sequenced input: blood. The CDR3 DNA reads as TGTGCCAGCAGTTTAAGGGGGAGCGTCCACGAGCAGTACTTC. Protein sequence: CASSLRGSVHEQYF. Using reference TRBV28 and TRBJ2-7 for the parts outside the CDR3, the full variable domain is DVKVTQSSRYLVKRTGEKVFLECVQDMDHENMFWYRQDPGLGLRLIYFSYDVKMKEKGDIPEGYSVSREKKERFSLILESASTNQTSMYLCASSLRGSVHEQYFGPGTRLTVT.